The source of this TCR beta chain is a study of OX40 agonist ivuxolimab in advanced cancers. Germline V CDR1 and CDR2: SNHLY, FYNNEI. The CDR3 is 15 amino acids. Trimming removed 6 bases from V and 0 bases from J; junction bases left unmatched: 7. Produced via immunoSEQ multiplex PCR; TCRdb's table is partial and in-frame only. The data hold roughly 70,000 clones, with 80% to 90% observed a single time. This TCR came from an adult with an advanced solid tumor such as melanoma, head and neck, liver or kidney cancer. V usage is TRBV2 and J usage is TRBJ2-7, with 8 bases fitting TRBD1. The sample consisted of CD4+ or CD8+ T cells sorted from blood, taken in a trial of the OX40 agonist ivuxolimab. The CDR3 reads CASRAGTGFSYEQYF. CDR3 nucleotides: TGTGCCAGCAGAGCCGGGACAGGCTTCTCCTACGAGCAGTACTTC. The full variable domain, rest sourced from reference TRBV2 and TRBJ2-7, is EPEVTQTPSHQVTQMGQEVILRCVPISNHLYFYWYRQILGQKVEFLVSFYNNEISEKSEIFDDQFSVERPDGSNFTLKIRSTKLEDSAMYFCASRAGTGFSYEQYFGPGTRLTVT.